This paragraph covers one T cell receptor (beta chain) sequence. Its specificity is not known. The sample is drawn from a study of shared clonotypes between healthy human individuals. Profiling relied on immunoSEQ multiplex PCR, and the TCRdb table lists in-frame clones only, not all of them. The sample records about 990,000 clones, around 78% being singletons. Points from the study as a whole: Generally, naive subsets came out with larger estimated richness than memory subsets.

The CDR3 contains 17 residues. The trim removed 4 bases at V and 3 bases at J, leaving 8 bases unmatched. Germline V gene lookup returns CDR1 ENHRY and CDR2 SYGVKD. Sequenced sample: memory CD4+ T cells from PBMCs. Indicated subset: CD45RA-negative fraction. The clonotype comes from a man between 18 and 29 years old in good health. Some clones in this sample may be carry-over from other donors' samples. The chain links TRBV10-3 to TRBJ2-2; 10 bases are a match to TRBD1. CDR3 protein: CAISGGQGSIYTGELFF. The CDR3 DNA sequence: TGTGCCATCAGTGGGGGACAGGGGAGTATTTACACCGGGGAGCTGTTTTTT.